One and the same sample provided the 15 T cell receptor beta chains below, sequenced in a study of cytomegalovirus exposure and HLA in healthy donors. The study ran its PCR with 60 Vbeta and 13 Jbeta primers. Some clones are missing from TCRdb's copy, which holds only in-frame ones; the method was immunoSEQ multiplex PCR. Of 55,000 to 80,000 clones in the sample, more than 70% are singletons; the top ten hold around 5%. The source material was PBMCs. These TCRs come from a woman in her twenties or thirties in good health and CMV-seronegative.

V usage is TRBV28 and J usage is TRBJ1-3; D remains unclear. Trimming removed 0 bases from V and 2 bases from J, with 8 bases in between. The CDR3 totals 15 residues. Germline V gene data show CDR1 as MDHEN and CDR2 as SYDVKM. The CDR3 spells CASSLWASAGNTIYF. The CDR3 DNA reads as TGTGCCAGCAGTTTATGGGCCAGCGCTGGAAACACCATATATTTT.

The gene calls are TRBV27 and TRBJ2-2; no firm D call. V dropped 6 bases and J dropped 8 bases, with 7 bases sitting between them. CDR1 is MNHEY and CDR2 is SMNVEV in the germline V gene (reference sequence). There are 11 residues in the CDR3. CDR3 nucleotides: TGTGCCAGCAGCCCCGGGGGGGAGCTGTTTTTT. Its protein is CASSPGGELFF.

This clone occurred once. The chain has TRBV11-2 and TRBJ2-3; 9 bases are a match to TRBD2. Germline CDR1 reads SGHAT; CDR2 reads FQNNGV. The junction had 8 bases not matched to a gene; V was cut back by 2 bases and J by 5 bases. This CDR3 has 16 residues. The DNA for the CDR3 is TGTGCCAGCAGCTTAAGGGCGGGAGGGCCCCAAGATACGCAGTATTTT. Its translation: CASSLRAGGPQDTQYF.

The V gene is TRBV9, the J gene TRBJ2-1; D is perhaps TRBD1 (6 bases). The CDR3 is made up of 16 amino acids. CDR1 is SGDLS and CDR2 is YYNGEE in the germline V gene. V lost 4 bases to trimming and J lost 1 base, with 15 bases between them. The chain's CDR3 is CASSLRGGGSYNEQFF. The CDR3 nucleotides are TGTGCCAGCAGCCTCAGAGGGGGTGGGTCCTACAATGAGCAGTTCTTC.

Concerning this clone: The sample holds other DNA sequences that translate to the same CDR3. This chain links TRBV5-6 with TRBJ1-2; maybe TRBD1 (5 bases). V was pared by 4 bases and J by 2 bases, with 9 bases between. Germline values: CDR1 SGHDT, CDR2 YYEEEE. The CDR3 loop spans 13 amino acids. CDR3 sequence (DNA): TGTGCCAGCAGCCTGCGGGGGAACTATGGCTACACCTTC. This sequence encodes CASSLRGNYGYTF.

This rearrangement joins TRBV28 to TRBJ1-1; D is unresolved. CDR3 size: 18 residues. With 5 bases removed from V and 2 bases from J, the gap between germline ends came to 24 bases. Germline loops: CDR1 MDHEN, CDR2 SYDVKM. The CDR3 reads CASSLPSMGRSPNTEAFF. The CDR3 DNA reads as TGTGCCAGCAGTCTCCCCTCTATGGGTCGGAGCCCAAACACTGAAGCTTTCTTT. The variable domain in full, with the rest retrieved from reference TRBV28 and TRBJ1-1, is DVKVTQSSRYLVKRTGEKVFLECVQDMDHENMFWYRQDPGLGLRLIYFSYDVKMKEKGDIPEGYSVSREKKERFSLILESASTNQTSMYLCASSLPSMGRSPNTEAFFGQGTRLTVV.

The V gene is TRBV5-1, the J gene TRBJ2-3, with 11 bases identical to TRBD2. The CDR3 is 16 amino acids. The germline V gene has CDR1 SGHRS and CDR2 YFSETQ. Germline trimming cut 5 bases from V and 4 bases from J; bases unmatched to any gene: 9. The CDR3 protein is CASSPRLAGFADTQYF. In DNA form, the CDR3 reads TGCGCCAGCAGTCCCAGACTAGCGGGATTCGCAGATACGCAGTATTTT.

This chain uses TRBV7-9 with TRBJ1-2, with unresolved D. This CDR3 is 14 amino acids long. Trimming shortened V by 5 bases and J by 7 bases, and 17 bases separated the two germline ends. CDR1 and CDR2 (germline): SEHNR, FQNEAQ (reference sequence). This CDR3 reads CASSLPEARGGYTF. The CDR3 nucleotides read TGTGCCAGCAGCCTACCGGAGGCCCGAGGTGGCTACACCTTC.

This sequence joins TRBV9 and TRBJ2-5; 8 nucleotides agree with TRBD2. With 0 bases clipped from V and 0 bases from J, the junction kept 7 bases outside the gene matches. In germline, CDR1 is SGDLS, CDR2 YYNGEE. This CDR3 is 17 amino acids long. The CDR3, as DNA: TGTGCCAGCAGCGTAGCTCCGAGCGGGAGCAACCAAGAGACCCAGTACTTC. Protein sequence: CASSVAPSGSNQETQYF.

The chain employs TRBV27 and TRBJ2-2; D not resolved. Germline lookup yields CDR1 MNHEY and CDR2 SMNVEV (reference sequence). Trimming took 7 bases from V and 4 from J, leaving 4 bases between them. The CDR3 totals 11 residues. The CDR3 loop is CASTTTGELFF. The CDR3, as DNA: TGTGCCAGCACTACCACCGGGGAGCTGTTTTTT.

The V call is TRBV14, the J call TRBJ2-1; TRBD2 matches 9 bases. CDR1 is SGHDN and CDR2 is FVKESK in the germline V gene. V was clipped by 3 bases and J by 0 bases; unmatched bases: 6. This CDR3 region has 17 residues. The CDR3, as DNA: TGTGCCAGCAGCCACCCCGGGACTAGCTTCTCCTACAATGAGCAGTTCTTC. Its protein product is CASSHPGTSFSYNEQFF.

The chain joins TRBV30 to TRBJ2-1; 9 bases fit TRBD1. The CDR3 length is 14 residues. Germline CDR1 is GTSNPN and CDR2 is SVGIG (reference sequence). The V gene end was trimmed by 2 bases and the J gene end by 7 bases; junction bases not matched to a gene: 6. CDR3 DNA: TGTGCCTGGAGTCAGGGGGACAGGGTTAATGAGCAGTTCTTC. It encodes CAWSQGDRVNEQFF.

This chain joins TRBV27 and TRBJ2-2; D gene uncertain. Germline V gene sequence: CDR1 MNHEY, CDR2 SMNVEV (reference sequence). The CDR3 totals 14 residues. Trimming took 7 bases from V and 2 from J, leaving 11 bases between them. The CDR3 DNA follows: TGTGCCAGCACTCGGCTGACAAACACCGGGGAGCTGTTTTTT. Protein product: CASTRLTNTGELFF.

The table lists this clone with a few counts. The chain carries TRBV10-3 and TRBJ2-7, with 9 bases lining up with TRBD1. Germline CDR1 is ENHRY and CDR2 is SYGVKD. There are 14 residues in the CDR3. V was clipped by 6 bases and J by 5 bases; unmatched bases: 8. This chain's CDR3 is CAIRGDRVLDEQYF. The CDR3 coding sequence is TGTGCCATCAGGGGGGACAGGGTCCTCGACGAGCAGTACTTC.

The genes are TRBV28 and TRBJ2-3; 10 bases agree with TRBD2. Losses at the gene ends were 2 bases for V and 6 bases for J; bases not matched to a gene: 5. Germline V gene sequence: CDR1 MDHEN, CDR2 SYDVKM. The CDR3 extends over 15 amino acids. The CDR3 bases are TGTGCCAGCAGTTTAACAGCGGGAGGGGGTGATACGCAGTATTTT. Its translation: CASSLTAGGGDTQYF.